A selection of T cell receptor beta chains follows, all from one sample in a study of graft-versus-host responses after intestinal transplantation. For these receptors, no antigen is known. Using immunoSEQ multiplex PCR, the repertoire was profiled, and TCRdb retains in-frame clones only, with some absent. The data hold 60,000 to 90,000 clones, with roughly 91% observed a single time. The source material was unstimulated CD8+ T cells sorted from spleen or lymph node cells, sampled before intestinal transplant. Receptors originate from a human donor who received an intestinal transplant. CDR3s include the opening cysteine and the closing phenylalanine or tryptophan. The size field is filled for only some rows; it gives once, few, many or a size class.

V	J	size	CDR3
TRBV2	TRBJ2-3	NA	CASSDLAGGPSTDTQYF
TRBV5-6	NA	NA	CASSPLGTGFYEQYF
TRBV14	TRBJ2-5	NA	CASSQVPGEQETQYF
TRBV19	TRBJ1-2	NA	CASSPGRGNYGYTF
TRBV4-1	TRBJ1-1	NA	CASSQAPAGQGTEAFF
TRBV7-9	TRBJ1-1	NA	CASSPKGRRGYTEAFF
TRBV6-5	TRBJ2-1	once	CASSSGTGGYEQFF
TRBV2	TRBJ2-1	once	CASSEAGQGTNEQFF
TRBV4-1	TRBJ2-7	NA	CASSQDDNAGIYEQYF
TRBV9	TRBJ1-2	NA	CASSPGTAHGYTF
TRBV6-1	TRBJ2-3	NA	CASSTIKRSDTQYF
TRBV27	TRBJ1-2	NA	CASGAGANYGYTF
TRBV5-8	TRBJ2-7	NA	CASTNPMGEQGRGYEQYF
TRBV15	TRBJ2-5	NA	CATSRDRSGGEETQYF
TRBV2	TRBJ1-1	NA	CASRSVPEAFF
TRBV9	TRBJ2-1	NA	CASSEPQTSGGGAYNEQFF
TRBV7-9	TRBJ2-1	NA	CASSRLEDNEQFF
TRBV6-1	TRBJ2-7	few	CASSEAGGGSYEQYF
TRBV27	TRBJ1-2	NA	CASSLGQGVGYTF
TRBV6-4	TRBJ1-1	once	CASSDRSDTEAFF
TRBV5-4	TRBJ2-1	NA	CASSHLAGGSYNEQFF
TRBV27	TRBJ2-7	NA	CASSLTGSGGANYEQYF
TRBV7-9	TRBJ1-5	NA	CASSEARGNQPQHF
TRBV11-3	TRBJ1-1	NA	CASSLDYRGGNTEAFF
TRBV27	TRBJ2-2	NA	CASSDQGANTGELFF
TRBV9	TRBJ1-6	NA	CASSENTGGYTPLHF
TRBV7-2	TRBJ1-5	once	CASSKDSLNQPQHF
TRBV15	TRBJ2-1	once	CATSRDRTTPLFF
TRBV6-1	TRBJ1-1	NA	CASSEAKGGTMNTEAFF
TRBV7-9	TRBJ2-3	NA	CASSPMLAGGPLGQYF
TRBV19	TRBJ2-7	NA	CASSWGLAGYEQYF
TRBV29-1	TRBJ2-7	NA	CSVGNRDSYEQYF
TRBV19	TRBJ2-2	NA	CATIAGGLTGELFF
TRBV19	TRBJ2-1	NA	CASSIFSTQGGEQFF
TRBV7-2	TRBJ1-1	once	CASSFGSTEAFF
TRBV6-6	TRBJ2-7	NA	CASRNNLSGGGYEQYF
TRBV27	TRBJ1-1	NA	CASNPDRTNGEAFF
TRBV7-9	TRBJ2-7	NA	CASGYGGPYEQYF
TRBV9	TRBJ1-1	NA	CASSTTGKTTEAFF
TRBV6-5	TRBJ2-1	once	CASSYAGVSYNEQFF
TRBV7-3	TRBJ2-1	NA	CASSLMVGSDEQFF
TRBV4-2	TRBJ2-1	NA	CASSAPGLSPYNEQFF
TRBV10-3	TRBJ2-2	NA	CAIMPSGGAHAGELFF